This T cell receptor (beta chain) was captured in a study of cytotoxic CD8 clonotypes in ibrutinib-treated CLL. Study-level background: Around 25 partial and 2 complete responses; at median approximately 6 years, roughly 15 remitted, some twelve progressed.

Sequencing used immunoSEQ multiplex PCR; TCRdb keeps in-frame clones, though not all of them. The sample has roughly 180,000 clones; approximately 68% are singletons. This CDR3 region has 15 residues. Germline lookup yields CDR1 SGDLS and CDR2 YYNGEE. V lost 4 bases, J lost 3 bases, and 16 bases lay in between. Concerning this clone itself: Its antigen is undetermined.

Study-wide results and caveats: Baseline levels of clonality went above those of age-matched healthy donors and moved with circulating CD8+ T-cell counts.

This clonotype originated in a human donor with chronic lymphocytic leukemia. Sequencing used PBMCs, obtained after 24 months of ibrutinib treatment. The chain links TRBV9 to TRBJ1-1; TRBD1 might be the D (5 bases). The DNA of the CDR3 is TGTGCCAGCAGCCCGAATTTAGGGACGTACACTGAAGCTTTCTTT. As protein: CASSPNLGTYTEAFF.